This T cell receptor (beta chain) was sequenced for a study of blood T cell repertoires in COVID-19. Study-level information: PBMCs, B-cell-depleted T cells, or T cells provided the cDNA or gDNA that made up the material.

Those who participated ranged in age from roughly 18 to 90 years and resided in about 24 US areas. Trimming removed 6 bases at V and 6 bases at J, with 18 bases between. This CDR3 is 15 amino acids long. Germline values: CDR1 MNHEY, CDR2 SVGEGT. TCRdb's table, derived via immunoSEQ multiplex PCR, lists solely in-frame clones and lacks some. The sample contains hundreds of thousands of clones, around 91% of which appear only once. Sequenced input: PBMCs or T cells enriched from blood (not recorded which). The sequence was obtained from a woman aged 18-29 years with acute COVID-19. This sequence joins TRBV6-2 or TRBV6-3 and TRBJ1-5; no reliable D call. The CDR3: CASSLNEGLFQPQHF. DNA of the CDR3: TGTGCCAGCAGCCTAAACGAGGGTTTATTTCAGCCCCAGCATTTT.